The clone carrying this T cell receptor beta chain occurred once. In the study's own analysis: Using reference gene primer amplification, nucleated cell counts were estimated. The assay was immunoSEQ multiplex PCR, and TCRdb's table has in-frame clones only and misses some. That table furnishes V, J and clone size, whereas the DNA furnished D and trimming. The data show around 130,000 clones, more than 80% seen once. The data derive from a study of blood T cell repertoires in COVID-19. Across the whole study: From the United States, Italy and Spain came samples of acute and convalescent COVID-19. PBMCs, B-cell-depleted T cells, or T cells provided the cDNA or gDNA that made up the material.

The germline V and J ends were trimmed by 1 base and 5 bases, with 20 bases remaining between them. The CDR3 sequence is 17 residues long. Germline lookup yields CDR1 MGHRA and CDR2 YSYEKL. The TCR sequence derives from a human donor in a cohort sampled during active COVID-19. The sequenced sample was peripheral blood. J is TRBJ1-2 and V is TRBV4-1; a possible D gene is TRBD1 (5 bases). The CDR3 DNA follows: TGCGCCAGCAGCCAAGGACTAAGGGGAGGTCGAGGTTATGGCTACACCTTC. Amino acids: CASSQGLRGGRGYGYTF.